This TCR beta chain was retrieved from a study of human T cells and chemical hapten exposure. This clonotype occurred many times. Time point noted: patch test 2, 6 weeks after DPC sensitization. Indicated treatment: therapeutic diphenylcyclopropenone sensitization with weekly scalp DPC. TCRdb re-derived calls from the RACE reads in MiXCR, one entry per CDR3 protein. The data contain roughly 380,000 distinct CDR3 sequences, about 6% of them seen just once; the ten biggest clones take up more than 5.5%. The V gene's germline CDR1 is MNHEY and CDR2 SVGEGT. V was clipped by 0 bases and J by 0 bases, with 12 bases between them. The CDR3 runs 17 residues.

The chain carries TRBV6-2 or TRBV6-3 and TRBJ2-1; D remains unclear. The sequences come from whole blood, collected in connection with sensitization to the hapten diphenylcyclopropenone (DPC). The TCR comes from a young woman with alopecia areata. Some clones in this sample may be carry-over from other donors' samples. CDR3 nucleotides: TGTGCCAGCAGTTACTCGGGTTGGCGTAGCTCCTACAATGAGCAGTTCTTC. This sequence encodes CASSYSGWRSSYNEQFF.